This T cell receptor beta chain was sequenced in a study of vaccination and CD4 T cells after COVID-19 (dated by TCRdb to between 2022 and 2023). In terms of the full investigation: Convalescent patients had a positive SARS-CoV-2 result on nasal swab PCR, and of these patients, several had mild disease and one had severe disease. The convalescent cohort comprised six males and four females, including two Hispanic individuals, seven Caucasians, two Asians and one multiracial person. Participants got two doses of the Pfizer-BioNTech BNT162b2 vaccine (n=8) or two doses of the Moderna mRNA-1273 vaccine (n=2). Overlapping spike peptide pools from SARS-CoV-2 and from the common cold coronaviruses HCoV-NL63, HCoV-OC43 and HCoV-229E were used as culture stimuli. Control cultures received a CEFX viral epitope pool as the positive control, an HIV-1 Nef peptide pool as the negative control, or no peptide. Post-vaccine blood samples were collected a median of about 11 weeks after the second vaccine dose, ranging from roughly 14 to 241 days. Post-COVID blood samples were collected from convalescent patients a median of roughly 100 days after diagnosis, with a range of roughly 30 to 170 days. In 10 COVID-19 convalescent patients and a few infection-naive healthy vaccine recipients, researchers compared the spike-specific CD4+ TCR repertoire from before mRNA vaccination with the repertoire from after.

As regards this clonotype: What this receptor recognizes is not known. Mismatch with germline at one junction end may stem from a read error.

Sample treatment or condition, as interpreted from the label and publication: approximately nine-day PBMC culture with coronavirus spike peptide pools or control peptides (ViraFEST assay). The study used the ViraFEST assay, which expanded antigen-specific T cells with peptide pools and then identified expanded clonotypes by TCR sequencing. Positive SARS-CoV-2 PCR tests in the convalescent patients dated from March to December 2020, before Alpha, Beta and Delta variants emerged in the United States. PBMCs were cultured at around 2.2 million per well in IMDM supplemented with roughly 5% human AB serum and roughly 10 IU/ml IL-2, with about 9 ug/ml peptide pools added. On days 3 and 7, half of the culture medium was replaced with fresh IL-2-containing medium. After roughly nine days of culture, CD4+ T cells were isolated by negative selection using the EasySep CD4+ T cell isolation kit. PBMCs were separated from whole blood using Ficoll-Paque Plus gradient centrifugation and then either used fresh or cryopreserved at -140C. Triplicate wells were generally used for each culture condition.

The CDR3 covers 17 residues, taking in both the cysteine and the phenylalanine. Just the 51-base CDR3 DNA is kept, in frame starting at base 1. The germline V gene yields MDHEN for CDR1 and SYDVKM for CDR2. Results the study describes overall, beyond this receptor: Of the vaccine-specific clones in convalescent patients, 304 of 307, or nearly all, reacted only to SARS-CoV-2 spike and did not cross-react with common cold coronaviruses. The study included relatively few convalescent patients and did not analyze early timepoints after natural infection. The median count of SARS-CoV-2-reactive clonotypes went up from about 23 after infection to 35 to 40 after vaccination, although the change was not significant. Among the post-vaccine SARS-CoV-2-reactive clones in convalescent patients, a median approximately 90% showed up only after vaccination, which suggests vaccine-specific priming.

Library creation used PCR. At the Johns Hopkins FTIC core, DNA from the cultured CD4+ T cells underwent TCR sequencing with the Oncomine TCR Beta short-read assay. The QIAamp micro DNA kit was used to extract genomic DNA from the cultured CD4+ T cells. The Oncomine TCR Beta libraries from cultured CD4+ T cells were pooled using unique dual indexes and then sequenced on an Illumina iSeq 100. Concerning the study's data processing: Non-productive sequences were removed, and CDR3s not starting with C, not ending with F or W, or shorter than 7 amino acids were discarded. Antigen-specific clonotypes were identified with the MANAFEST web application by comparing peptide-stimulated wells with reference and other culture wells. To be called positive, a clone needed an FDR below 0.05, an odds ratio above 5, and a productive frequency above 0.1% in at least two of three replicate wells. Cross-reactive clonotypes were defined as significantly expanded in both SARS-CoV-2 spike wells and at least one common cold coronavirus spike condition. Similarity between CDR3 sequences was evaluated in R version 3.6.1 using Levenshtein distances (stringdist) and unrooted phylogenetic trees (ape). TCRdb reran the public reads through fastp at Q25 and MiXCR, keeping productive beta chains. For every CDR3 protein sequence, its rows merge into one entry that carries the most common genes and DNA. The V and J calls were determined by TCRdb, not by the authors. The sample table contains 9,500 to 13,000 distinct CDR3 sequences; only one count was recorded for about 33% of them. The ten biggest clones cover over 8% of the sample.

The receptor comes from a human donor who had recovered from COVID-19. The V and J segments used are TRBV28 and TRBJ1-2; 8 bases in the junction line up with TRBD1. The sample here was CD4+ T cells from blood, cultured in vitro, taken after SARS-CoV-2 vaccination. The CDR3 protein: CVSSFMQGAMGNYGYTF. The nucleotides read TGTGTCAGCAGTTTCATGCAGGGGGCGATGGGTAACTATGGCTACACCTTC.